Listed below are T cell receptor beta chains from one sample, sequenced in a study of T cells in localized non-small cell lung cancer. The method was immunoSEQ multiplex PCR; TCRdb's version includes in-frame clones alone and lacks a portion of them. Among 1,200 or so clones listed, approximately 22% were seen once. Material: normal lung tissue next to the tumor, obtained before any cancer treatment. These TCRs come from an older male donor with stage III lung adenocarcinoma. Both conserved end residues are part of each CDR3. D genes are given only for firm matches. Clone size, where shown, is once, few, many, or a class for clones that have expanded.

v_call	j_call	d_call	clone_size	cdr3_nt	cdr3_aa
TRBV4-1	TRBJ2-2	NA	few	TGCGCCAGCAGCTTGGGCAGAGGGGAGCTGTTTTTT	CASSLGRGELFF
TRBV11-3	TRBJ1-5	NA	medium-sized	TGTGCCAGCAGCTTAGGCAGGGGCAGAGATAAGCCCCAGCATTTT	CASSLGRGRDKPQHF
TRBV5-1	TRBJ2-1	TRBD1	few	TGCGCCAGCAGCCCGGGACAGGGGACCTACAATGAGCAGTTCTTC	CASSPGQGTYNEQFF
TRBV6-8	TRBJ1-1	TRBD1	few	TGTGCCAGCAGCCGGACAGGGGACACTGAAGCTTTCTTT	CASSRTGDTEAFF
TRBV29-1	TRBJ1-1	NA	NA	TGCAGCCCCAGGGTAGGGGGGGCTAACACTGAAGCTTTCTTT	CSPRVGGANTEAFF
TRBV6-8	TRBJ1-5	TRBD1	few	TGTGCCAGCAGTTCGGACAGGGGTAGTCTGGGGGTCAATCAGCCCCAGCATTTT	CASSSDRGSLGVNQPQHF
TRBV5-1	TRBJ2-2	NA	NA	TGCGCCAGCAGCTTGGCGACTGACACCGGGGAGCTGTTTTTT	CASSLATDTGELFF
TRBV15	TRBJ1-2	TRBD1	few	TGTGCCACCAGCAGACAAACAGGGGGTTATGGCTACACCTTC	CATSRQTGGYGYTF
TRBV6-7	TRBJ2-5	TRBD1	few	TGTGCCAGCAGCCCCGGGACAGGGGAGTACTTC	CASSPGTGEYF
TRBV11-3	TRBJ1-2	NA	medium-sized	TGTGCCAGCAGCCCACAGTCTCTTGCAGGGATCCATGGCTACACCTTC	CASSPQSLAGIHGYTF
TRBV19	TRBJ1-2	NA	NA	TGTGCCAGTTCCCTCCACCCACGCGGCGTCTATGGCTACACCTTC	CASSLHPRGVYGYTF
TRBV9	TRBJ1-2	TRBD1	many	TGTGCCAGCAGCATTGGACAGGGGCTCCACTATTTCACCTTC	CASSIGQGLHYFTF
TRBV18	TRBJ2-7	NA	NA	TGTGCCAGCTCCGTGGCGAGTCAAACCTACGAGCAGTACTTC	CASSVASQTYEQYF
TRBV2	TRBJ2-3	NA	few	TGTGCCAGCAGTGCGAGGGGGGAGGGCACAGATACGCAGTATTTT	CASSARGEGTDTQYF
TRBV6-8	TRBJ2-5	NA	few	TGTGCCAGCAGTTACCGGCCAGGGAACAGTGAGACCCAGTACTTC	CASSYRPGNSETQYF